Below, 9 T cell receptor beta chains from the same sample are listed, as sequenced in a study of CXCR4 blockade with PD-1 therapy in pancreatic cancer. Using immunoSEQ multiplex PCR, the repertoire was profiled, and TCRdb retains in-frame clones only, with some absent. Among about 8,100 clones listed, less than 75% were seen once. The sequenced sample consisted of tumor tissue. Source of these receptors: a human donor with pancreatic ductal adenocarcinoma.

The rearrangement joins TRBV29-1 to TRBJ2-7; 9 nucleotides align to TRBD1. The V and J ends lost 4 bases and 3 bases, in that order; junction bases with no gene match: 7. The CDR3 is made up of 14 amino acids. Per the germline V gene, CDR1 is SQVTM and CDR2 is ANQGSEA. The CDR3 bases are TGCAGCGTTGTCACAGGGGGCCCATTCTACGAGCAGTACTTC. The encoded protein is CSVVTGGPFYEQYF.

V and J are TRBV19 and TRBJ2-1, with no clear D. The ends were cut back, 3 bases at V and 1 base at J, with 4 bases in the middle. The germline CDR1 and CDR2 sequences are LNHDA and SQIVND (reference sequence). The CDR3 covers 13 residues. The chain's CDR3 is CASSMISYNEQFF. The DNA of the CDR3 is TGTGCCAGTAGTATGATTTCCTACAATGAGCAGTTCTTC.

In its sample, this clone was seen a few times. CDR3: CASSLDYTGELFF. The DNA for the CDR3 is TGTGCCAGCAGCCTGGATTACACCGGGGAGCTGTTTTTT. This chain links TRBV7-4 with TRBJ2-2, with D uncertain. The CDR3 loop spans 13 amino acids. In germline, CDR1 is SGHVT, CDR2 SQSDAQ. Between the trimmed V and J ends, which lost 5 bases and 3 bases, there was a span of 7 bases.

In nucleotides, the CDR3 is TGTGCCAGTAGTGGACGACTAGCGGCAAACAATGAGCAGTTCTTC. Residues: CASSGRLAANNEQFF. The gene calls are TRBV19 and TRBJ2-1; 9 nucleotides align to TRBD2. The ends lost 5 bases at V and 5 bases at J; junction bases unmatched: 7. Germline CDR1 LNHDA, CDR2 SQIVND (reference sequence). The CDR3 length is 15 residues.

Comments on this clone: At one end the junction does not follow the germline gene, possibly because of a read error. The chain couples TRBV6-8 to TRBJ1-1; the match to TRBD1 covers 7 bases. Looked up from germline, CDR1 is MNHGY and CDR2 is SAAAGT. The CDR3 loop spans 14 amino acids. The CDR3: CASSSTMDRTETFF. CDR3 nucleotide sequence: TGTGCCAGCAGTTCTACCATGGACAGGACTGAAACTTTCTTT.

In this sample, this clone is medium-sized (0.01 to 0.1%). The chain joins TRBV11-3 to TRBJ2-7, with D possibly TRBD2 on 6 matching bases. The CDR3 runs to 16 residues. From germline, CDR1 is SGHNT and CDR2 YENEEA. V lost 1 base to trimming and J lost 2 bases, with 15 bases between them. The CDR3 sequence is CASSLGLANVAYEQYF. The CDR3 nucleotides are TGTGCCAGCAGCTTAGGCCTAGCGAACGTCGCCTACGAGCAGTACTTC.

The chain has TRBV6-7 and TRBJ2-3; D uncertain. TRBV6-7 is an ORF, and what it does is uncertain. V was pared by 7 bases and J by 2 bases, with 16 bases between. This CDR3 contains 15 residues. CDR3 bases: TGTGCCAGCACTCCTATCTCGGAAAACACAGATACGCAGTATTTT. This encodes CASTPISENTDTQYF.

The chain carries TRBV28 and TRBJ2-7; weak D call: TRBD1 (6 bases). CDR3 length: 13 amino acids. The V and J ends lost 6 bases and 3 bases respectively, with 12 bases between them. Germline lookup yields CDR1 MDHEN and CDR2 SYDVKM. CDR3 sequence (DNA): TGTGCCAGCAGGGGAACAGGGTACTACGAGCAGTACTTC. Its translation: CASRGTGYYEQYF.

This clone was seen a handful of times. The chain couples TRBV7-7 to TRBJ2-2, with a tentative D call TRBD2 (6 bases). The CDR3 covers 16 residues. V gave up 5 bases and J gave up 3 bases, with 16 bases separating them. Germline CDR1 and CDR2: SSHAT and FNYEAQ (reference sequence). This CDR3 reads CASSTRLGGDTGELFF. The CDR3 bases are TGTGCCAGCAGCACCCGACTAGGAGGGGACACCGGGGAGCTGTTTTTT.